These 19 T cell receptor beta chains were all obtained from the same sample, sequenced in a study of cytomegalovirus exposure and HLA in healthy donors. The repertoire was sequenced with immunoSEQ multiplex PCR; TCRdb's copy has only in-frame clones and lacks some. The sample lists about 56,000 clones, approximately 90% occurring once. The sequencing input was PBMCs. The source of these receptors is a man between 18 and 29 years old in good health and CMV-seronegative.

The chain links TRBV7-6 to TRBJ2-7, with a weak D call TRBD1 (6 bases). Per the germline V gene, CDR1 is SGHVS and CDR2 is FNYEAQ. Trimming left V 4 bases short and J 0 bases short, with 16 bases between. The CDR3 length is 16 residues. CDR3 DNA: TGTGCCAGCAGCTGGGGGACCGGACAGAGCTCCTACGAGCAGTACTTC. Translated, it gives CASSWGTGQSSYEQYF. The full variable domain, completed using reference TRBV7-6 and TRBJ2-7, is GAGVSQSPRYKVTKRGQDVALRCDPISGHVSLYWYRQALGQGPEFLTYFNYEAQQDKSGLPNDRFSAERPEGSISTLTIQRTEQRDSAMYRCASSWGTGQSSYEQYFGPGTRLTVT.

This chain uses TRBV30 with TRBJ2-1, with a tentative D call TRBD2 (5 bases). The CDR3 is 14 amino acids. Germline lookup yields CDR1 GTSNPN and CDR2 SVGIG (reference sequence). The V end lost 3 bases, the J end lost 6 bases, and 15 bases lay between the germline ends. The DNA for the CDR3 is TGTGCCTGGAGAGATCATTTAAGCGGCAATGAGCAGTTCTTC. Translating gives CAWRDHLSGNEQFF. Full variable domain (remainder filled in from reference TRBV30 and TRBJ2-1): SQTIHQWPATLVQPVGSPLSLECTVEGTSNPNLYWYRQAAGRGLQLLFYSVGIGQISSEVPQNLSASRPQDRQFILSSKKLLLSDSGFYLCAWRDHLSGNEQFFGPGTRLTVL.

The chain links TRBV19 to TRBJ1-4, with D perhaps TRBD1 (6 bases). Germline CDR1 reads LNHDA; CDR2 reads SQIVND (reference sequence). The V end was cut by 5 bases, the J end by 5 bases, with 12 bases between. CDR3 length: 14 residues. CDR3 nucleotides: TGTGCCAGTAGTCGGACCCAGGGGAATGAAAAACTGTTTTTT. Translating gives CASSRTQGNEKLFF.

The chain carries TRBV5-1 and TRBJ2-7, with 8 bases fitting TRBD1. CDR1 and CDR2 (germline): SGHRS, YFSETQ. With V trimmed by 2 bases and J by 2 bases, 6 bases remained unmatched. This CDR3 contains 15 residues. As DNA, the CDR3 is TGCGCCAGCAGCTTTGAGAGGACAGGGCCCTACGAGCAGTACTTC. Its translation: CASSFERTGPYEQYF.

The chain links TRBV19 to TRBJ1-1, with D unresolved. With 7 bases removed from V and 1 base from J, the gap between germline ends came to 10 bases. The CDR3 contains 13 residues. CDR1 LNHDA and CDR2 SQIVND come from the germline V gene (reference sequence). As DNA, the CDR3 is TGTGCCAGTAACCCGAAGAGGAACACTGAAGCTTTCTTT. Translated: CASNPKRNTEAFF.

Here the CDR3 DNA reads TGTGCCAGCTCACCATCTAGCGCCACCGGGGAGCTGTTTTTT. Residues: CASSPSSATGELFF. The chain is built from TRBV18 and TRBJ2-2, with D maybe TRBD2 (6 bases). Germline V gives CDR1 KGHSH, CDR2 LQKENI. This CDR3 region has 14 residues. V lost 2 bases to trimming and J lost 4 bases, with 8 bases between them. The full variable domain, in which reference TRBV18 and TRBJ2-2 provide the parts outside the CDR3, is NAGVMQNPRHLVRRRGQEARLRCSPMKGHSHVYWYRQLPEEGLKFMVYLQKENIIDESGMPKERFSAEFPKEGPSILRIQQVVRGDSAAYFCASSPSSATGELFFGEGSRLTVL.

The V gene is TRBV15, the J gene TRBJ2-3; 7 nucleotides agree with TRBD1. V was pared by 3 bases and J by 2 bases, with 8 bases of the junction left unmatched. The CDR3 runs to 16 residues. The V gene's germline CDR1 is LNHNV and CDR2 YYDKDF (reference sequence). CDR3 DNA: TGTGCCACCAGCAGGAGACCGGGACAGCCCACAGATACGCAGTATTTT. It is translated as CATSRRPGQPTDTQYF. The full variable domain, in which reference TRBV15 and TRBJ2-3 provide the parts outside the CDR3, is DAMVIQNPRYQVTQFGKPVTLSCSQTLNHNVMYWYQQKSSQAPKLLFHYYDKDFNNEADTPDNFQSRRPNTSFCFLDIRSPGLGDTAMYLCATSRRPGQPTDTQYFGPGTRLTVL.

The chain joins TRBV14 to TRBJ2-3; D remains unclear. This CDR3 has 13 amino acids. Trimming took off 1 base at V and 4 bases at J, with 6 bases between the two ends. Looked up from germline, CDR1 is SGHDN and CDR2 is FVKESK. The CDR3 DNA reads TGTGCCAGCAGCCAAGTCGCGGCAGATACGCAGTATTTT. Its translation is CASSQVAADTQYF.

The chain recombines TRBV5-1 with TRBJ1-2; no clear D. The V and J ends lost 0 bases and 6 bases respectively, with 3 bases between them. This CDR3 has 11 amino acids. Germline values: CDR1 SGHRS, CDR2 YFSETQ. The CDR3 nucleotides read TGCGCCAGCAGCTTGGGTAATGGCTACACCTTC. Translation gives CASSLGNGYTF.

The chain has TRBV4-3 and TRBJ1-1, with 10 bases fitting TRBD1. CDR3 length: 17 amino acids. V lost 2 bases to trimming and J lost 8 bases; unmatched junction nucleotides: 14. CDR1 and CDR2 (germline): LGHNA, YSLEER. The CDR3 is CASSQSNRGDRGQEAFF. In DNA form, the CDR3 reads TGCGCCAGCAGCCAATCTAATCGGGGAGACAGGGGGCAGGAAGCTTTCTTT.

The genes are TRBV28 and TRBJ2-7; D ambiguous. This CDR3 has 13 residues. V was cut by 8 bases and J by 4 bases, with 15 bases left in between. CDR1 and CDR2 (germline): MDHEN, SYDVKM. The DNA for the CDR3 is TGTGCCAGCTCCCTTAGCAACTCATACGAGCAGTACTTC. Translated: CASSLSNSYEQYF. The complete variable domain, with remaining parts taken from reference TRBV28 and TRBJ2-7, reads DVKVTQSSRYLVKRTGEKVFLECVQDMDHENMFWYRQDPGLGLRLIYFSYDVKMKEKGDIPEGYSVSREKKERFSLILESASTNQTSMYLCASSLSNSYEQYFGPGTRLTVT.

This chain links TRBV2 with TRBJ2-7; 10 positions agree with TRBD1. This CDR3 comprises 13 residues. Trimming cost V 3 bases and J 5 bases; bases outside gene matches: 1. CDR1 SNHLY and CDR2 FYNNEI come from the germline V gene. Here the CDR3 DNA reads TGTGCCAGCAGTGAGGGACAGGGGAACGAGCAGTACTTC. It specifies CASSEGQGNEQYF. Full variable domain (rest looked up from reference TRBV2 and TRBJ2-7): EPEVTQTPSHQVTQMGQEVILRCVPISNHLYFYWYRQILGQKVEFLVSFYNNEISEKSEIFDDQFSVERPDGSNFTLKIRSTKLEDSAMYFCASSEGQGNEQYFGPGTRLTVT.

V is TRBV6-5 and J is TRBJ2-7; 7 nucleotides align to TRBD2. CDR3 length: 16 residues. The germline CDR1 and CDR2 sequences are MNHEY and SVGAGI. The trim removed 4 bases at V and 0 bases at J, leaving 9 bases unmatched. The CDR3 sequence is CASSSNGGTNSYEQYF. The CDR3 nucleotides read TGTGCCAGCAGTTCCAACGGGGGGACCAACTCCTACGAGCAGTACTTC.

V usage is TRBV14 and J usage is TRBJ2-1; D not certain. Germline CDR1 and CDR2: SGHDN and FVKESK. CDR3 length: 13 amino acids. Trimming pared 1 base from V and 5 bases from J, leaving 6 bases between. CDR3 sequence reads: CASSQGLNNEQFF. Here the CDR3 DNA reads TGTGCCAGCAGCCAAGGACTGAACAATGAGCAGTTCTTC.

With regard to this clone: Other DNA sequences from this sample encode an identical CDR3 as well. The chain joins TRBV6-5 to TRBJ1-1; D unclear. Deletions cut 0 bases from V and 1 base from J, with 6 bases between. Per germline, CDR1 MNHEY and CDR2 SVGAGI. The length of the CDR3 is 14 residues. The CDR3 coding sequence is TGTGCCAGCAGTTACTCGGCAGAGAACACTGAAGCTTTCTTT. Encoded protein: CASSYSAENTEAFF.

The chain has TRBV5-1 and TRBJ2-7; maybe TRBD1 (6 bases). Germline loops: CDR1 SGHRS, CDR2 YFSETQ. This CDR3 has 15 amino acids. The V and J ends lost 1 base and 0 bases respectively, with 11 bases between them. The CDR3 DNA reads as TGCGCCAGCAGCTTGCCCTCACAGGGCTCCTACGAGCAGTACTTC. Its protein product is CASSLPSQGSYEQYF. The full variable domain, rest sourced from reference TRBV5-1 and TRBJ2-7, is KAGVTQTPRYLIKTRGQQVTLSCSPISGHRSVSWYQQTPGQGLQFLFEYFSETQRNKGNFPGRFSGRQFSNSRSEMNVSTLELGDSALYLCASSLPSQGSYEQYFGPGTRLTVT.

CDR3 DNA sequence: TGTGCCAGCAGCTTAGGGGACGGACAGGCCTACGAGCAGTACTTC. It encodes CASSLGDGQAYEQYF. This rearrangement joins TRBV7-2 to TRBJ2-7, with TRBD1 matching 7 bases. CDR1 is SGHTA and CDR2 is FQGNSA in the germline V gene. There are 15 residues in the CDR3. The J segment lost 2 bases and the V segment lost 1 base, leaving 5 bases of the junction unmatched.

The rearrangement links TRBV9 to TRBJ1-1; 7 nucleotides align to TRBD1. The CDR3 is 12 amino acids. V dropped 4 bases and J dropped 14; count of bases not matched to a gene: 11. Germline CDR1 and CDR2: SGDLS and YYNGEE. In nucleotides, the CDR3 is TGTGCCAGCAGCCTAGATGGACAGGCGCCATTCTTT. Residues: CASSLDGQAPFF.

V is TRBV18 and J is TRBJ2-6; 7 bases fit TRBD1. The junction had 11 bases not matched to a gene; V was cut back by 3 bases and J by 0 bases. The CDR3 spans 19 residues. CDR1 is KGHSH, CDR2 LQKENI, per germline. The CDR3 region has the DNA TGTGCCAGCTCACCCCCCACAGGGGACCGCATCTCTGGGGCCAACGTCCTGACTTTC. Translation: CASSPPTGDRISGANVLTF.